This T cell receptor (beta chain) is drawn from a study of CD8+CD57+ T cells in acquired aplastic anemia. Study-level background: CD4+ and CD8+ cells, once sorted, gave DNA averaging roughly 3.2 ug.

J lost 3 bases, V lost 1 base, and 3 bases had no gene match. CDR3 length equals 14 residues. Germline CDR1 SGHVS, CDR2 FNYEAQ. TCR beta VDJ and CDR3 were profiled, and genomic DNA was the template. MiXCR, applied by TCRdb to the reads, yields one record per CDR3 protein. The sample yields under 200,000 distinct CDR3 sequences, roughly 48% seen once. Sequencing involved patients with CD8+CD57+ cell expansion previously shown by flow cytometry. Patients uniformly had severe acquired aplastic anemia. Patients had undergone no therapy by the time their blood was sampled. This clonotype originated in a human donor with aplastic anemia. The rearrangement links TRBV7-6 to TRBJ2-7; TRBD2 matches 7 bases. Sequencing used sorted CD4+, CD8+, or CD8+CD57+ T cells (not recorded which) from PBMCs. The CDR3 reads CASSLGQRGYEQYF. The CDR3 DNA reads TGTGCCAGCAGCTTAGGCCAGCGGGGCTACGAGCAGTACTTC.